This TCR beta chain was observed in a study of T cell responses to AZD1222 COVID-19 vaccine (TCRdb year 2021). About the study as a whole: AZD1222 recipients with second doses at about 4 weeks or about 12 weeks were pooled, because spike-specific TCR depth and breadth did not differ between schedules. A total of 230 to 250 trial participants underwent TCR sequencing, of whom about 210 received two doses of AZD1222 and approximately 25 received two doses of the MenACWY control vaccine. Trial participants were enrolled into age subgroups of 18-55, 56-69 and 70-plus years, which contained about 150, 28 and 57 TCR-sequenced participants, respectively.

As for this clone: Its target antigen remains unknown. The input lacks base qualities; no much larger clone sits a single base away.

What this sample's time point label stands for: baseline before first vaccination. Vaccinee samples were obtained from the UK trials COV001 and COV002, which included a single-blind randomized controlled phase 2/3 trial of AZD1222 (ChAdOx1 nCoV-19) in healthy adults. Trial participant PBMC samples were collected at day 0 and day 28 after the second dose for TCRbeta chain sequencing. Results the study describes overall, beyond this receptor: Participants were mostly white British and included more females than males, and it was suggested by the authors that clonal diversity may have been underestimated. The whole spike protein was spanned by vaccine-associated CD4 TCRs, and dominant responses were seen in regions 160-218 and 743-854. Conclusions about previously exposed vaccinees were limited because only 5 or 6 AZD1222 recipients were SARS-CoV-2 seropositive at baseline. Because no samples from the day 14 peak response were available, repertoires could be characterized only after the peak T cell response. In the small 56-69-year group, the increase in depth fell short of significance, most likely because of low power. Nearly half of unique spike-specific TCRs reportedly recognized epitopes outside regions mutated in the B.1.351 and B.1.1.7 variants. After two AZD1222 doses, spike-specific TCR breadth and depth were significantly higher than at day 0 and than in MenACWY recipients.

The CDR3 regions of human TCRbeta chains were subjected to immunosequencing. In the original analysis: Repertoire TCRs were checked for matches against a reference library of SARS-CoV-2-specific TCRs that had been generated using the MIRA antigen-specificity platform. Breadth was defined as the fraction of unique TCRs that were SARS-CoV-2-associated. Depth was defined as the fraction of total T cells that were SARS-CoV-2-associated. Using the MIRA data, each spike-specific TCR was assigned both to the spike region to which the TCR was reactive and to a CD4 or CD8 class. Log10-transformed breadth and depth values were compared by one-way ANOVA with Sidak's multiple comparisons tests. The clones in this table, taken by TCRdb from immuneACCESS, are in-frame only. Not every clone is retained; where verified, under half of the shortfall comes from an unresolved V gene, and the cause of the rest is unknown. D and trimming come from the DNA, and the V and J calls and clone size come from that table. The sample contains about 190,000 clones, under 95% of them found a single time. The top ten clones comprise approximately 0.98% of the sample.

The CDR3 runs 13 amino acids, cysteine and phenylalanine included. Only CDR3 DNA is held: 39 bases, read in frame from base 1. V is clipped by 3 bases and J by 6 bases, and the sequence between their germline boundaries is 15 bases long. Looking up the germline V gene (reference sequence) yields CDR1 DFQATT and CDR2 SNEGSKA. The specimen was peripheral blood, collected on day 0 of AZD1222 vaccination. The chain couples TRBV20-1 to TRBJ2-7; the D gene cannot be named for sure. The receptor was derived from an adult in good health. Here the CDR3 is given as CSASYTQETEQYF. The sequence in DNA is TGCAGTGCTAGTTACACCCAAGAGACCGAGCAGTACTTC.